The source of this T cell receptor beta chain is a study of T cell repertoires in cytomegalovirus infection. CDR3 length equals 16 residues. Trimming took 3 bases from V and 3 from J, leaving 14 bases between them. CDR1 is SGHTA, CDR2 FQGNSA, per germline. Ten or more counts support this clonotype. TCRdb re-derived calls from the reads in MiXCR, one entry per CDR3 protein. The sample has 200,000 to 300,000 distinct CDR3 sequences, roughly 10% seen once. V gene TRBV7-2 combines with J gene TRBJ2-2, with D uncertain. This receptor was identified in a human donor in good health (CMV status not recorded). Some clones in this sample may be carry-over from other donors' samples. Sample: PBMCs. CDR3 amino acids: CASSFDGSSYTGELFF. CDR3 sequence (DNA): TGTGCCAGCAGCTTCGACGGGTCCTCGTACACCGGGGAGCTGTTTTTT.